The T cell receptor (beta chain) under discussion was sequenced for a study of blood T cells in healthy people across ages. On the study more broadly: In model experiments, template switching was able to capture about one barcoded beta molecule for every two T cells that were present.

For this clonotype: Its antigen is not known.

General observations from the study: Older age went with lower TCR beta diversity per million T cells, in a roughly linear way.

Using a J-beta primer mix together with a sample-barcoded 5' primer, a second PCR was run for about 7 to 12 cycles. TCRdb called the 5' RACE reads again in MiXCR, with one record for every CDR3 protein. The table lists some 900,000 distinct CDR3 sequences, 25% to 35% of them singletons. The specimen was blood. The sequence came from a woman over 75 in good health.

CDR3 in DNA: TGTGCCAGCAGCTTAGTAACCTCGGAAGAAGCTTTCTTT. This gives the protein CASSLVTSEEAFF. The chain employs TRBV7-9 and TRBJ1-1; the D is unclear. The germline CDR1 and CDR2 sequences are SEHNR and FQNEAQ (reference sequence). Trimming took 1 base from V and 8 from J, leaving 11 bases between them. This CDR3 spans 13 amino acids.